A single T cell receptor beta chain is shown here with its context. Its antigen remains undetermined. Base qualities are not provided; no much larger clone lies one nucleotide away. CDR1 and CDR2 were assigned from the germline V gene (reference sequence) as LNHDA and SQIVND. CDR3 length: 15 amino acids, cysteine to phenylalanine. The DNA shown is the 45-base CDR3, in frame from base 1. At the junction V is shortened by 4 bases and J by 10 bases, with 22 bases in between. The sample belongs to a study of cytomegalovirus exposure and HLA in healthy donors (dated by TCRdb to between 2016 and 2019). Looking at the study overall: According to an earlier analysis of 550 to 700 of the donors, about 179 million T cells yielded roughly 110 million unique TCR beta sequences and 276 Gb of sequence data. Several DR-DQ haplotypes were treated as single units for association and clustering because of strong linkage in the cohort. HLA typing included class I and class II loci at four-digit resolution. All discovery cohort repertoires had been generated on a single sequencing platform. In a later analysis, previously published TCR beta repertoires from roughly 710 donors were re-analyzed and high-resolution HLA genotyping was added so that TCR occurrence patterns could be studied. To decide whether each TCR beta V gene segment behaved as functional or pseudogenic, an earlier analysis of 587 of the donors relied on high-throughput TCR beta sequencing. The later analysis used no new phenotypic data to find candidate immune exposures, relying instead on TCR beta sequences and their occurrence across donors. The genetic ancestry cluster associated with self-reported Caucasian donors included 81% of the roughly 360 genotyped donors. Typing coverage varied by locus: about 620-630 donors for A, B, C, DRB1 and DQB1; under 550 for DQA1; more than 600 for DPA1; approximately 450 for DPB1. To predict cytomegalovirus infection status, the study brought together high-throughput TCR immunosequencing, statistical association of individual TCRs with disease status, and machine learning. An early release that covered more than 550 HLA-typed donors contained 250 to 350 gigabases of sequencing data and 65 million to 100 million unique TCR sequences. The study was designed to test whether signatures of past pathogen exposure could be identified by cataloging public T cell receptors. The T cell repertoires of several hundred subjects were profiled by immunosequencing and related to cytomegalovirus serostatus. Across around 400 genotyped donors of the cohort, an average of approximately 220,000 unique TCR beta nucleotide sequences per donor were sequenced, and around 19% of those sequences were non-productive. Along with the approximately 650-subject first cohort, a separate validation cohort of over a hundred different subjects was used. Donor age, sex, ethnicity and CMV serostatus were compiled alongside the repertoire data. In a later genetic analysis, genome-wide SNP genotypes for 398 of the 666 donors were used, and that subset was treated as a discovery cohort.

The investigation overall reported the following: A later genetic analysis associated a missense DCLRE1C variant with V-gene and J-gene trimming of TCR beta chains, and an independent cohort replicated the association. Some 16 rarely observed V segments, including chromosome 9 orphons, were excluded from the earlier analysis of some 590 of the donors because counts were too low. Roughly uniform sequencing depth across donors was assumed in presence/absence analyses, although this assumption may not hold. A further reported finding was that TCR beta sequences accurately predicted the HLA-A and HLA-B alleles for most subjects in the first cohort. Specific HLA alleles were associated with 15,000 to 20,000 TCR beta sequences at a false discovery rate of 0.05 in a later analysis. In a later analysis, the rate of TCR association differed among HLA loci, with DRB1 alleles having the most associated TCRs and HLA-C alleles having the fewest. Because HLA typing was unavailable for some donors at each locus, only the typed subset was used in association tests. A later analysis found that most CMV-associated TCR beta chains appeared HLA-restricted, with HLA associations seemingly driven largely by CMV exposure. The study listed 164 TCR beta chains as associated with cytomegalovirus. Strong co-occurrence of HLA alleles, especially DR and DQ, made assigning TCR associations to individual alleles difficult. In both the original and validation cohorts, the classifier was reported to diagnose cytomegalovirus status with high specificity and sensitivity. Only TCR beta chains were sequenced in this cohort, and the absence of alpha or paired-chain data limited detectable features. In vitro tests confirmed that a few of the cytomegalovirus-associated TCR beta chains recognize cytomegalovirus antigens. According to the authors, the approach could potentially be generalized to other disease states and immunological phenotypes. A cluster of highly shared sequence variants was judged likely to be a technical artifact of the sequencing pipeline. Broadly in line with IMGT annotations, most TCR beta V segments showed up in productive rearrangements about 90% or about 30% of the time in an earlier analysis of 450 to 600 of the donors. Some IMGT-functional V segments, including TRBV6-2 and TRBV6-3, could not be distinguished by the 87-base-pair reads and were therefore excluded. A later genetic analysis reported fewer N-insertions in productive TCRs among donors in an Asian-associated ancestry cluster than the roughly 640-donor mean. According to a later analysis, parvovirus B19, influenza, CMV and Epstein-Barr virus appeared linked to several top co-occurrence clusters. A later analysis found that HLA-associated TCR beta chains were more clonally expanded and had lower generation probabilities than equally common non-associated chains. Correlated functional status among segregating V segments might reflect linkage disequilibrium, but an unknown experimental factor could not be ruled out. For the cohort, immune exposure information was limited to CMV serostatus. Most TCR sequences were observed very rarely across donors, whereas some public TCRs were present in many individuals.

Preparation of the library involved the immunoSEQ multiplex PCR assay. For the multiplex PCR, a mixture combining 60 forward primers for TCR Vbeta segments and 13 reverse primers for TCR Jbeta segments was used. Amplification of the CDR3 region of rearranged TCR beta genes was performed with a multiplex PCR assay on genomic DNA. The Illumina HiSeq System was used to sequence the amplified TCR beta libraries as 87-base-pair reads. On the authors' methods: Across the 500 to 850 repertoires, a later analysis counted approximately 75 million unique TCR beta chains, roughly 11 million of which were shared by at least two donors. Raw reads were error-corrected and collapsed into unique sequences by a nearest-neighbor algorithm in which closely related sequences were merged to remove PCR and sequencing errors. V, D and J gene segments were assigned by aligning CDR3 sequences to IMGT reference sequences. For a sequence to be retained, at least a six-nucleotide match to both a V gene segment and a J gene segment was required. A rearrangement counted as productive if the CDR3 had no stop codons and remained in frame with V and J, and every other rearrangement counted as non-productive. Following IMGT convention, CDR3 was defined as the stretch from the second conserved V-encoded cysteine to the conserved J-encoded phenylalanine. The earlier analysis of about 590 of the donors excluded sequences that lacked an unambiguous match to a single V gene segment. In an earlier analysis of several hundred of the donors, V segments were called functional above 56.7% productive rearrangements and were called segregating when the between-donor standard deviation exceeded 5%. To diagnose cytomegalovirus status from the catalog of TCR beta chain sequences, a statistical classification framework was built. In a later analysis, TCR nucleotide sequences were compared against IMGT/GENE-DB human TR gene sequences so that V and J genes could be assigned. A later analysis assigned CDR3 sequences and most-parsimonious VDJ recombination scenarios with the TCRdist pipeline. In a later analysis, each TCR beta chain was defined by its CDR3 amino acid sequence together with its V-gene family, and reads lacking a unique V-gene family were excluded. In a later analysis, 450 to 600 highly shared, low-generation-probability nucleotide sequences were removed to address suspected cross-contamination and a sequencing artifact. In a later analysis, a clonal expansion index was calculated for each public chain from normalized within-repertoire ranks of inferred template counts. A later analysis computed generation probabilities with a VDJ recombination model fitted to out-of-frame rearrangements, and checked the results against IGoR. In a later analysis, hypergeometric tests were used to score TCR-TCR, TCR-HLA and TCR-CMV co-occurrence, with a repertoire-size bias correction applied to TCR pairs. In a later analysis, false discovery rates were estimated by permuting HLA or CMV assignments 20 times. In a later analysis, co-occurring TCRs were grouped with DBSCAN, and TCRdist sequence similarity was added when clustering was performed within HLA-allele-positive subsets. Repertoires with fewer than 30,000 or more than 120,000 public chains, plus five repertoires with anomalous nucleotide sharing, were excluded from co-occurrence clustering. Here the immuneACCESS table is served through TCRdb, limited to in-frame sequences with V and J called. Missing clones are a known gap in these copies; in checked studies unresolved V genes cover under half, and the rest lacks a known reason. V and J calls and clone size follow that table, whereas D and trimming were derived from the DNA. Here the sample has approximately 200,000 clones; roughly 84% occur a single time. Around 1.5% of the sample lies in the top ten.

In total, over 600 healthy bone marrow donors made up the cohort. Cohort members were all nominally healthy when sampled, although unrecorded immune exposures were likely present. The donor tested CMV seronegative, placing the donor among the 350 or so seronegative members of the cohort. A peripheral blood sample was provided by each donor, and peripheral blood mononuclear cells were used for TCR beta sequencing. Genomic DNA was extracted from the blood cell samples with the Qiagen DNeasy Blood Extraction Kit. Sequenced: PBMCs. This TCR derives from a girl between 5 and 17 years old in good health and CMV-seronegative. The chain is encoded by TRBV19 joined to TRBJ1-2, and TRBD1 may be the D gene, going by 5 matching bases. At the DNA level, the sequence is TGTGCCAGTAGTAGCGAACAGGATATGGCTTGGATCTACACCTTC. It translates to CASSSEQDMAWIYTF.